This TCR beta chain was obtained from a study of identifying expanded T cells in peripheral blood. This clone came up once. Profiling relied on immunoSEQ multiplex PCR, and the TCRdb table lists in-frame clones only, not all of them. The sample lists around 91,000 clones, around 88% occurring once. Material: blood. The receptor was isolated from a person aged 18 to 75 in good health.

The CDR3 region is CASSPPRARTEAFF. CDR3 bases: TGTGCCAGCAGTCCCCCCCGTGCCCGGACTGAAGCTTTCTTT. The rearrangement links TRBV28 to TRBJ1-1, with D uncertain. V was shortened by 5 bases and J by 5 bases, with 15 bases between the two germline ends. The CDR3 has 14 residues. CDR1 and CDR2 from the germline V gene are MDHEN and SYDVKM. Full variable domain (remainder filled in from reference TRBV28 and TRBJ1-1): DVKVTQSSRYLVKRTGEKVFLECVQDMDHENMFWYRQDPGLGLRLIYFSYDVKMKEKGDIPEGYSVSREKKERFSLILESASTNQTSMYLCASSPPRARTEAFFGQGTRLTVV.